Sequencing of this T cell receptor beta chain was carried out in a study of cytomegalovirus exposure and HLA in healthy donors. For the study at large: Earlier sequencing of about 200 million T cells yielded fewer than 140 million unique TCR beta sequences.

The PCR was carried out with 60 Vbeta primers and 13 Jbeta primers. Sequencing used immunoSEQ multiplex PCR; TCRdb keeps in-frame clones, though not all of them. In the table there are roughly 200,000 clones, about 10% of which are singletons. Study-wide results and limits: Data from an earlier analysis indicated that most TCR beta V segments were productive either about 87% or about 30% of the time. In a later analysis, at a false discovery rate of 0.05, 15,000 to 20,000 TCR beta sequences matched HLA alleles. Certain indistinguishable V segments, among them TRBV6-2 and TRBV6-3, were excluded.

Only a few counts were recorded for this clone. What it binds is unknown. CDR1 is MNHNY, CDR2 SVGAGI, per germline (reference sequence). The CDR3 runs to 15 residues. Trimming cost V 5 bases and J 4 bases; bases outside gene matches: 10. This TCR was sampled from a woman in her thirties in good health and CMV-seropositive. The chain is built from TRBV6-6 and TRBJ2-7, with 8 bases that match TRBD1. Sequenced material: PBMCs. The CDR3 region is CASSKGTGGKYEQYF. DNA of the CDR3: TGTGCCAGCAGTAAAGGAACAGGGGGGAAATACGAGCAGTACTTC.